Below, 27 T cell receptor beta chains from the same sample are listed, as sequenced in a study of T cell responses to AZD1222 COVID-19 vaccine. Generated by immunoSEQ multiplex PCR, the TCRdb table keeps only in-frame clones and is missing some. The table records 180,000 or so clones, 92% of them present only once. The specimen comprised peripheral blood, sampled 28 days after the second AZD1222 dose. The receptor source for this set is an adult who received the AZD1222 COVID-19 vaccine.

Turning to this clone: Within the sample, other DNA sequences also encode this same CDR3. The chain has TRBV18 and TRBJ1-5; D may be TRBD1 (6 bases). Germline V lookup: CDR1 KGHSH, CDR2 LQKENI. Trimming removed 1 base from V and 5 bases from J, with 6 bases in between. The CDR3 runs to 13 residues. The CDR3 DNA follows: TGTGCCAGCTCACCACAGGGGGATCAGCCCCAGCATTTT. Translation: CASSPQGDQPQHF.

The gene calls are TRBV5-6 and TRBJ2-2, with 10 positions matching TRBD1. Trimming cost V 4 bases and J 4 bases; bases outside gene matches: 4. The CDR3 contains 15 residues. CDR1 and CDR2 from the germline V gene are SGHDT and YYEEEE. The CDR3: CASSQTGGGTGELFF. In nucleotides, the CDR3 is TGTGCCAGCAGCCAGACAGGGGGCGGCACCGGGGAGCTGTTTTTT.

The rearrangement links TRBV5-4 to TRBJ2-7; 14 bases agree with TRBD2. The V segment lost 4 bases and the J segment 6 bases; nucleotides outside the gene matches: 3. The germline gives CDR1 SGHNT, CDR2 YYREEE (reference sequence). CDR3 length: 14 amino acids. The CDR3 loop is CASSIGLAGGEQYF. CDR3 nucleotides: TGTGCCAGCAGCATCGGACTAGCGGGAGGCGAGCAGTACTTC.

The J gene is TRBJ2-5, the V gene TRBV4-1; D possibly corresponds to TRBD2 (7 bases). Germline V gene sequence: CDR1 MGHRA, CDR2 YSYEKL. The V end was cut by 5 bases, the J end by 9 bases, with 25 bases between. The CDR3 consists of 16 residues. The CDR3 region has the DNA TGCGCCAGCAGCTCTCACCGAGCCCGGGGGGCTGGGTCCCAGTACTTC. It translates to CASSSHRARGAGSQYF.

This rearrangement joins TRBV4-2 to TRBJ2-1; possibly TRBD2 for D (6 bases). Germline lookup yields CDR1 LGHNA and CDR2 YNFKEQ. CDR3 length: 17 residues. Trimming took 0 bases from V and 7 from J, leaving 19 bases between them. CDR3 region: CASSQETSQGRGNEQFF. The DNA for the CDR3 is TGTGCCAGCAGCCAAGAAACGTCGCAGGGCCGGGGGAATGAGCAGTTCTTC.

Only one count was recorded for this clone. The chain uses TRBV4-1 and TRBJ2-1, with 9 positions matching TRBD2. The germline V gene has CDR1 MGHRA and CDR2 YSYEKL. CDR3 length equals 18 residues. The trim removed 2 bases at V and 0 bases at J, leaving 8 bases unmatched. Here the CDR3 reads CASSQLLAGVTSYNEQFF. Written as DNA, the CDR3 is TGCGCCAGCAGCCAACTCTTAGCGGGAGTAACCTCCTACAATGAGCAGTTCTTC.

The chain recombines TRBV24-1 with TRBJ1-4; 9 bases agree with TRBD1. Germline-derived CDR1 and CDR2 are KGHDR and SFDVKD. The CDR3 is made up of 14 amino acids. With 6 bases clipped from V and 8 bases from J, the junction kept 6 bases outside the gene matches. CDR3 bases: TGTGCCACCAGTCAGGGACAGGGTTACGAAAAACTGTTTTTT. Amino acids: CATSQGQGYEKLFF.

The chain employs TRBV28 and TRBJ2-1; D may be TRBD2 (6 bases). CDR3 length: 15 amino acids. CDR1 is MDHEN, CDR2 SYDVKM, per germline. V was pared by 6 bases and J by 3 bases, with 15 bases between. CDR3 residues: CASSHPGDRYNEQFF. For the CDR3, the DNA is TGTGCCAGCAGCCATCCGGGGGATCGCTACAATGAGCAGTTCTTC.

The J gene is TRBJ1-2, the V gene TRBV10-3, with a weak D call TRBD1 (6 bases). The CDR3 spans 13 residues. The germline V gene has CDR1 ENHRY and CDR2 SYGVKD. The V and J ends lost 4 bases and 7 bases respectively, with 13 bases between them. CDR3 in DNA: TGTGCCATCAGTGTGGACAGTTCGAGTGGCTACACCTTC. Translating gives CAISVDSSSGYTF.

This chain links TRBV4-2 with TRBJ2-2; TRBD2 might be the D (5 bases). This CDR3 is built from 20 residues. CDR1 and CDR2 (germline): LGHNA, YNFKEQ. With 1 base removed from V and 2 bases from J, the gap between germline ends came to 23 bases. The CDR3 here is CASSQVVGSLGQFNTGELFF. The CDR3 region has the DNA TGTGCCAGCAGCCAAGTCGTAGGTTCACTAGGCCAATTCAACACCGGGGAGCTGTTTTTT.

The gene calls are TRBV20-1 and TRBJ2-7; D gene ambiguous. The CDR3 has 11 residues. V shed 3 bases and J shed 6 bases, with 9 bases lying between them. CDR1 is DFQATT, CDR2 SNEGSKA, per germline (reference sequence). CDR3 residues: CSARMMREQYF. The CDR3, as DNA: TGCAGTGCTAGGATGATGCGCGAGCAGTACTTC.

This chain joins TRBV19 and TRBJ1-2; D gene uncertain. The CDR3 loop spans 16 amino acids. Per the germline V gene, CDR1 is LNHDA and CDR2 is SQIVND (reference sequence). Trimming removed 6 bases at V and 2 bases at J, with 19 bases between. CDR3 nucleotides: TGTGCCAGTAGCCCCAAGCTGGGCACTCGAAACTATGGCTACACCTTC. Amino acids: CASSPKLGTRNYGYTF.

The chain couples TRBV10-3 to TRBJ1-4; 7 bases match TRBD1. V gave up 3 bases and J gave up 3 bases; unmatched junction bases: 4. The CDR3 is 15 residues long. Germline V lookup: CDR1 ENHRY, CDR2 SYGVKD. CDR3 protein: CAISDRTGSNEKLFF. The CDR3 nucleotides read TGTGCCATCAGTGATCGGACAGGATCTAATGAAAAACTGTTTTTT.

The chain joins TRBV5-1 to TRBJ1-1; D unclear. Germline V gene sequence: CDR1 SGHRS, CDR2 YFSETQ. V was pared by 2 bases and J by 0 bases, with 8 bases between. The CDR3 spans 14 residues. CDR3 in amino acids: CASSFDSMNTEAFF. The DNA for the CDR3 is TGCGCCAGCAGCTTTGACTCGATGAACACTGAAGCTTTCTTT.

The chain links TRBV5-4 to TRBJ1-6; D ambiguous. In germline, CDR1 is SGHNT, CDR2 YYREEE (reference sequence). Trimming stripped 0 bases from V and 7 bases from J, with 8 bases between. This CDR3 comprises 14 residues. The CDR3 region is CASSLGSENSPLHF. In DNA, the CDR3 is TGTGCCAGCAGCTTGGGGTCAGAAAATTCACCCCTCCACTTT.

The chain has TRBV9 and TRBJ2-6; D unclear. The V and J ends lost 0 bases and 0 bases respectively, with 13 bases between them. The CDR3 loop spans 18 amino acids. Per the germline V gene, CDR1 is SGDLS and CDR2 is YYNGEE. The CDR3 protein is CASSVVDPYRSGANVLTF. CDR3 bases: TGTGCCAGCAGCGTAGTAGATCCGTACCGCTCTGGGGCCAACGTCCTGACTTTC.

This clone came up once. CDR3 sequence: CASSLEAGRAYTF. The CDR3 nucleotides are TGTGCCAGCAGCTTGGAGGCAGGGCGCGCCTACACCTTC. The rearrangement joins TRBV5-6 to TRBJ1-2; weak D call: TRBD1 (5 bases). The CDR3 loop spans 13 amino acids. The germline V and J ends were trimmed by 0 bases and 10 bases, with 13 bases remaining between them. Germline CDR1 reads SGHDT; CDR2 reads YYEEEE.

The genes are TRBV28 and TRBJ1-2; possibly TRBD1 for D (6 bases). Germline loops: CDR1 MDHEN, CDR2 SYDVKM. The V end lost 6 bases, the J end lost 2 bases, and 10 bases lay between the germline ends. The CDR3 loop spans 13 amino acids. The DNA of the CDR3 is TGTGCCAGCAGAGAACAGGGCAACTATGGCTACACCTTC. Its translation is CASREQGNYGYTF.

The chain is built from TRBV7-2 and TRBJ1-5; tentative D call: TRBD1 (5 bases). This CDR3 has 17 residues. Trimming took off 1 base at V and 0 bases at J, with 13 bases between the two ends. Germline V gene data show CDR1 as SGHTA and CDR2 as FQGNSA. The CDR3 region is CASSLEGLKYSNQPQHF. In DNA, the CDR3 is TGTGCCAGCAGCTTAGAGGGACTGAAATATAGCAATCAGCCCCAGCATTTT.

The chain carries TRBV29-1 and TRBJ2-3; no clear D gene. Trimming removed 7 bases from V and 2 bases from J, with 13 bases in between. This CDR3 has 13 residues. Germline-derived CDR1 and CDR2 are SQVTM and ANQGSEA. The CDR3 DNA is TGCAGCGCCCTCCCATACCTCACAGATACGCAGTATTTT. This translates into CSALPYLTDTQYF.

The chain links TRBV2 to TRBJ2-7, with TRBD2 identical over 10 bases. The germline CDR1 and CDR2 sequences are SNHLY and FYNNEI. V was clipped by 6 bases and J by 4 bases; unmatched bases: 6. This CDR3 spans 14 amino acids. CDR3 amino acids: CASRFRTSGYEQYF. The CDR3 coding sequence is TGTGCCAGCAGGTTTCGGACTAGCGGTTACGAGCAGTACTTC.

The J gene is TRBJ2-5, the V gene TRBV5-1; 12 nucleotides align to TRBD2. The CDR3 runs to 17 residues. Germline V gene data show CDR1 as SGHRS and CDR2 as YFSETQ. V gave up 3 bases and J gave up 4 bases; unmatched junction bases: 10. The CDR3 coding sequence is TGCGCCAGCAGCTCTCCGCCGGGACTAGCGGGTGGAGAGACCCAGTACTTC. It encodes CASSSPPGLAGGETQYF.

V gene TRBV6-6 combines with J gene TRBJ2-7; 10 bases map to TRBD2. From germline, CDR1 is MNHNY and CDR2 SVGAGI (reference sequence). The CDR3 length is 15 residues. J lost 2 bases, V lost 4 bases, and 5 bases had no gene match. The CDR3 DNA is TGTGCCAGCAGTTCAGATGGACTAGCGGCCTACGAGCAGTACTTC. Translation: CASSSDGLAAYEQYF.

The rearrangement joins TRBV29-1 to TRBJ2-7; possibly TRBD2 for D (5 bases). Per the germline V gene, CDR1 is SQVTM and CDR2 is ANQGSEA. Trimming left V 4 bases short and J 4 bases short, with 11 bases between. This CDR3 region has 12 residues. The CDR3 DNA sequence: TGCAGCGTTGTGGGAGATGGGTACGAGCAGTACTTC. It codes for CSVVGDGYEQYF.

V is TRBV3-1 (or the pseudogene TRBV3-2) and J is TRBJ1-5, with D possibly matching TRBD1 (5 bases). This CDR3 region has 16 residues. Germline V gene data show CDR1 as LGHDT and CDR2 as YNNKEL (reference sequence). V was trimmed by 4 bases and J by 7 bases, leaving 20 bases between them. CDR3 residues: CASSRAGPGTGQPQHF. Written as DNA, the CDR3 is TGTGCCAGCAGCCGAGCAGGACCAGGGACGGGCCAGCCCCAGCATTTT.

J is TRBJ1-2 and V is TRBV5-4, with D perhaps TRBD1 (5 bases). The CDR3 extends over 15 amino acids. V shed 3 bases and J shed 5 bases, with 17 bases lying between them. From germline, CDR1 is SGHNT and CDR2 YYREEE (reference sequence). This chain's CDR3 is CASSWGRAGGYGYTF. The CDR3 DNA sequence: TGTGCCAGCAGCTGGGGGAGGGCCGGGGGATATGGCTACACCTTC.

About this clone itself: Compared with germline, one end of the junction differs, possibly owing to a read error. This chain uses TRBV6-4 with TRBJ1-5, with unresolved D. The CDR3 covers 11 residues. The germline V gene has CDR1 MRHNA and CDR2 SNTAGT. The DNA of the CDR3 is TGTGCCAGCAGTGTCCCCACGGACGGCCTTTTC. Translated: CASSVPTDGLF.